This T cell receptor beta chain was sequenced during a study of beta chain features in type 1 diabetes. Using CD45RO/CCR7/CD25/CD127/CD95/CD27, CD4+ naive, central memory, regulatory and stem cell-like memory cells were sorted. As regards this clone: What it binds is unknown.

Study outcomes and limitations: In type 1 diabetes patients, VDJ junctions had fewer insertions; deletions at these junctions were more frequent.

Of the isolated RNA, all was reverse transcribed, and so the sequenced material was expressed TCRB transcripts. Clones were read by immunoSEQ multiplex PCR, and TCRdb kept only the in-frame ones, dropping some. This sample has under 950,000 clones, with about a sixth found just once. Germline CDR1 reads MNHEY; CDR2 reads SMNVEV (reference sequence). The V end lost 4 bases, the J end lost 6 bases, and 11 bases lay between the germline ends. This CDR3 has 13 residues. The sequence came from a young woman in good health. The rearrangement joins TRBV27 to TRBJ2-3; D might be TRBD2 (6 bases). The material sequenced was naive CD4+ T cells from blood. CDR3 in amino acids: CASSSLALDTQYF. In DNA, the CDR3 is TGTGCCAGCAGTTCCCTAGCGTTGGATACGCAGTATTTT.